This T cell receptor (beta chain) emerged from a study of T-cell memory formation after mild COVID-19. Whole-study results and caveats: Clones that got smaller from day 15 to 85 had even CD4/CD8, while clones growing later tipped toward CD4+. Contracting CD8+ clones were enriched in EMRA, CD4+ mainly in CM and EM. Second-wave clones reaching peak frequency on day 37 lacked confirmed SARS-CoV-2 specificity.

This clonotype was counted between two and nine times. Antigen: not known. From 5'RACE with constant-segment primers came TCR alpha and TCR beta cDNA libraries that carried sample barcodes and UMIs. MiXCR, applied by TCRdb to the 5' RACE reads, yields one record per CDR3 protein. The sample lists 240,000 or so distinct CDR3 sequences, around 10% occurring once. CDR3 length: 14 residues. Germline CDR1 reads LNHDA; CDR2 reads SQIVND (reference sequence). V shed 4 bases and J shed 7 bases, with 11 bases lying between them. The sequencing sample was made of PBMCs or a T cell subset sorted from them (not recorded which). The chain recombines TRBV19 with TRBJ1-6; D may be TRBD1 (5 bases). The receptor comes from a man younger than 30 who had mild COVID-19 (a few samples of this study predate the infection). Cell type and time point are not known. The chain's CDR3 is CASSKDIRNSPLHF. DNA for the CDR3: TGTGCCAGTAGTAAGGACATAAGGAATTCACCCCTCCACTTT.